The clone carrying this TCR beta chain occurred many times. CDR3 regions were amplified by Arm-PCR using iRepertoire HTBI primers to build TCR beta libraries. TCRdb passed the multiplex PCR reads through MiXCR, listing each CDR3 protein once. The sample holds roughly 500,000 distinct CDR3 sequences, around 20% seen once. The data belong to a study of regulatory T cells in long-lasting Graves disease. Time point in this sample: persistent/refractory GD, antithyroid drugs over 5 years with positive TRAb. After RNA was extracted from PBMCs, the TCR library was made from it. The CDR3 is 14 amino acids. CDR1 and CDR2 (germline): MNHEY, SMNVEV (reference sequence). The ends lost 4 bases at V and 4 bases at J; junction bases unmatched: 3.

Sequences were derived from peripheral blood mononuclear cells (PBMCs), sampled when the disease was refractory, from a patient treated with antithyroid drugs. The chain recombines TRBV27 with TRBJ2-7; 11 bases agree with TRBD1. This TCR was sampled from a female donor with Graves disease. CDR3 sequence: CASSWTGGGYEQYF. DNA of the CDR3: TGTGCCAGCAGTTGGACAGGGGGCGGGTACGAGCAGTACTTC.